Presented here are 13 T cell receptor beta chains from one specimen sequenced in a study of control samples from healthy donors and cancer patients. The method was immunoSEQ multiplex PCR; TCRdb's version includes in-frame clones alone and lacks a portion of them. The sample lists around 140,000 clones; roughly 89% were seen once. Sequencing was performed on blood. Receptors were obtained from a man younger than 35 in good health.

This rearrangement joins TRBV6-6 to TRBJ1-5, with 8 nucleotides matching TRBD1. The CDR3 consists of 16 residues. The germline V gene encodes CDR1 MNHNY and CDR2 SVGAGI (reference sequence). V was clipped by 6 bases and J by 6 bases; unmatched bases: 13. CDR3 loop: CASRDFQGAGVQPQHF. Here the CDR3 DNA reads TGTGCCAGCAGGGATTTTCAGGGGGCAGGTGTTCAGCCCCAGCATTTT.

In this sample, this clone turned up once. The CDR3 nucleotides read TGTGCCATCAGTGGCCACACAGGGAACTATCAGCCCCAGCATTTT. This translates into CAISGHTGNYQPQHF. The chain couples TRBV10-3 to TRBJ1-5; possible D gene TRBD1, 6 bases. V lost 4 bases to trimming and J lost 5 bases, with 15 bases between them. The CDR3 length is 15 residues. Germline V gene data show CDR1 as ENHRY and CDR2 as SYGVKD.

V usage is TRBV18 and J usage is TRBJ1-5; D perhaps matches TRBD1 (6 bases). The germline CDR1 and CDR2 sequences are KGHSH and LQKENI. The CDR3 is 17 residues long. Trimming removed 6 bases from V and 5 bases from J, with 23 bases in between. The CDR3 DNA is TGTGCCAGCTCCATAGGCCAGGGGTTAAATGTCGATCAGCCCCAGCATTTT. Protein: CASSIGQGLNVDQPQHF. Full variable domain (remainder filled in from reference TRBV18 and TRBJ1-5): NAGVMQNPRHLVRRRGQEARLRCSPMKGHSHVYWYRQLPEEGLKFMVYLQKENIIDESGMPKERFSAEFPKEGPSILRIQQVVRGDSAAYFCASSIGQGLNVDQPQHFGDGTRLSIL.

The chain joins TRBV27 to TRBJ2-6; possibly TRBD2 for D (5 bases). The CDR3 covers 17 residues. Trimming shortened V by 8 bases and J by 4 bases, and 21 bases separated the two germline ends. Germline CDR1 reads MNHEY; CDR2 reads SMNVEV (reference sequence). CDR3 DNA sequence: TGTGCCAGCTTTCCGAGGGTCGGTCCCTTCGGGGCCAACGTCCTGACTTTC. Protein product: CASFPRVGPFGANVLTF.

CDR3 in amino acids: CASSENYYEQYF. CDR3 nucleotide sequence: TGTGCCAGCAGTGAAAACTACTACGAGCAGTACTTC. The V gene is TRBV6-1, the J gene TRBJ2-7; D call uncertain. The CDR3 spans 12 residues. Germline V lookup: CDR1 MNHNS, CDR2 SASEGT. V gave up 2 bases and J gave up 3 bases, with 5 bases separating them.

V is TRBV7-9 and J is TRBJ1-2; weak D call: TRBD1 (5 bases). The V gene lost 5 bases and the J gene lost 4 bases, with 20 bases spanning the gap. Germline V CDR1 and CDR2: SEHNR, FQNEAQ (reference sequence). There are 16 residues in the CDR3. CDR3 DNA sequence: TGTGCCAGCAGCCTAAGTCTGGGGCGATCTTCCTATGGCTACACCTTC. Protein product: CASSLSLGRSSYGYTF.

This sequence joins TRBV5-6 and TRBJ1-5, with 8 positions matching TRBD1. The CDR3 extends over 16 amino acids. CDR1 is SGHDT, CDR2 YYEEEE, per germline. The ends lost 0 bases at V and 1 base at J; junction bases unmatched: 3. The CDR3 here is CASSLGTGLSNQPQHF. Here the CDR3 DNA reads TGTGCCAGCAGCTTGGGGACAGGGTTGAGCAATCAGCCCCAGCATTTT. The full variable domain, completed using reference TRBV5-6 and TRBJ1-5, is DAGVTQSPTHLIKTRGQQVTLRCSPKSGHDTVSWYQQALGQGPQFIFQYYEEEERQRGNFPDRFSGHQFPNYSSELNVNALLLGDSALYLCASSLGTGLSNQPQHFGDGTRLSIL.

The chain recombines TRBV2 with TRBJ2-3; 7 bases agree with TRBD2. The CDR3 consists of 16 residues. CDR1 is SNHLY, CDR2 FYNNEI, per germline. V lost 2 bases, J lost 1 base, and 6 bases stayed unmatched. CDR3 coding DNA: TGTGCCAGCAGTGAATGGGGGAGGGTTGGCACAGATACGCAGTATTTT. Translating it yields CASSEWGRVGTDTQYF.

V usage is TRBV7-9 and J usage is TRBJ1-4; the D gene is possibly TRBD1 (6 bases). V lost 5 bases to trimming and J lost 1 base, with 11 bases between them. Germline CDR1 SEHNR, CDR2 FQNEAQ (reference sequence). This CDR3 is built from 15 residues. In DNA, the CDR3 is TGTGCCAGCAGCCCCCCAGGGGTAACTAATGAAAAACTGTTTTTT. Its translation is CASSPPGVTNEKLFF.

CDR3 region: CASSLDPNSYNEQFF. The DNA for the CDR3 is TGTGCCAGCAGCTTGGACCCCAACTCCTACAATGAGCAGTTCTTC. This rearrangement joins TRBV5-4 to TRBJ2-1; no clear D. Trimming took 0 bases from V and 0 from J, leaving 7 bases between them. Germline CDR1 and CDR2: SGHNT and YYREEE (reference sequence). The CDR3 is 15 residues long.

This sequence joins TRBV7-9 and TRBJ1-5; D uncertain. V dropped 0 bases and J dropped 0 bases, with 6 bases sitting between them. In germline, CDR1 is SEHNR, CDR2 FQNEAQ (reference sequence). This CDR3 region has 15 residues. The CDR3 spells CASSLARNSNQPQHF. The DNA for the CDR3 is TGTGCCAGCAGCTTAGCCAGAAATAGCAATCAGCCCCAGCATTTT. Looking up the rest from reference TRBV7-9 and TRBJ1-5 gives the full variable domain: DTGVSQNPRHKITKRGQNVTFRCDPISEHNRLYWYRQTLGQGPEFLTYFQNEAQLEKSRLLSDRFSAERPKGSFSTLEIQRTEQGDSAMYLCASSLARNSNQPQHFGDGTRLSIL.

The chain recombines TRBV10-2 with TRBJ2-1; D gene ambiguous. The germline gives CDR1 WSHSY, CDR2 SAAADI. Trimming took 8 bases from V and 7 from J, leaving 6 bases between them. This CDR3 comprises 10 residues. In nucleotides, the CDR3 is TGCGCCAGCCGAAATAATGAGCAGTTCTTC. Its translation: CASRNNEQFF.

The chain has TRBV29-1 and TRBJ1-1; TRBD1 aligns across 7 bases. V trimming: 7 bases; J trimming: 7 bases; junction bases outside the gene matches: 15. The CDR3 spans 14 residues. The V gene's germline CDR1 is SQVTM and CDR2 ANQGSEA. CDR3 DNA sequence: TGCAGCGGGTATAACTTTGGACAGGAGGGTGAAGCTTTCTTT. Its translation: CSGYNFGQEGEAFF. Full variable domain (outside the CDR3, taken from reference TRBV29-1 and TRBJ1-1): SAVISQKPSRDICQRGTSLTIQCQVDSQVTMMFWYRQQPGQSLTLIATANQGSEATYESGFVIDKFPISRPNLTFSTLTVSNMSPEDSSIYLCSGYNFGQEGEAFFGQGTRLTVV.